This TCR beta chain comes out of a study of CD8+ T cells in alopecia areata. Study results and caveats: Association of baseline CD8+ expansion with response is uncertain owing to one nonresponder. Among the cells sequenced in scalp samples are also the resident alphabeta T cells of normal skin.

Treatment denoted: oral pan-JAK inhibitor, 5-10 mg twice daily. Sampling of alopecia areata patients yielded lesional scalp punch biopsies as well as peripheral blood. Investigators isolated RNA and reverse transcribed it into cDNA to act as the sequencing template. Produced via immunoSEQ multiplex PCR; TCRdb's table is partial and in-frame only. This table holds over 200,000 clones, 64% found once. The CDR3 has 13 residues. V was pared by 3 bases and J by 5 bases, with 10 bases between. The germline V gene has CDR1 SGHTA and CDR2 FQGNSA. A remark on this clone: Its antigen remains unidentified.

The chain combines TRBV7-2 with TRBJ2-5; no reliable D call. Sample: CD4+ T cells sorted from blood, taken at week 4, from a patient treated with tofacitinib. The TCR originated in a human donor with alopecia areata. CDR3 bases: TGTGCCAGCAGCTTGTTCGTTGGGGAGACCCAGTACTTC. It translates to CASSLFVGETQYF.